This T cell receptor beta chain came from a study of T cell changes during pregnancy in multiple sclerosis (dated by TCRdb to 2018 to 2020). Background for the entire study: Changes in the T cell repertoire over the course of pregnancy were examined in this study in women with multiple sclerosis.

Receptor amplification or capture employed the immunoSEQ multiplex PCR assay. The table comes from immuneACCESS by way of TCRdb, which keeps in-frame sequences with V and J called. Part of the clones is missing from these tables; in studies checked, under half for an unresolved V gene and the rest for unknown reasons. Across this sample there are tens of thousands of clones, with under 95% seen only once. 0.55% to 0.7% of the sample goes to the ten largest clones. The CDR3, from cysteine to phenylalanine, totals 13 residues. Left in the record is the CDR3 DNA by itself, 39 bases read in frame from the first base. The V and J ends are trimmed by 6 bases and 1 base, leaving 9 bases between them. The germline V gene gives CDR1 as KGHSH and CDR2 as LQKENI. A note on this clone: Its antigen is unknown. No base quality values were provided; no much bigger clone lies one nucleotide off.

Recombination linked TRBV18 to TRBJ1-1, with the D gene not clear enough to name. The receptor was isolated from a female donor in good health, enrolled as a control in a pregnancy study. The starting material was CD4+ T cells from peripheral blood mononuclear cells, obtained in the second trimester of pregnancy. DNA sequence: TGTGCCAGCTCCTTGTCGGGGAACACTGAAGCTTTCTTT. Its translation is CASSLSGNTEAFF.